The rows below give T cell receptor beta chains drawn from one sample of a study of blood T cell repertoires in COVID-19. Clones were sequenced by immunoSEQ multiplex PCR, and TCRdb holds only the in-frame ones, with some missing. This table holds more than 85,000 clones, roughly 92% found once. Sequencing used peripheral blood. Receptors originate from a woman in her forties or fifties with COVID-19, enrolled during active disease. Both conserved end residues are part of each CDR3. Part of the rows lack a size; the others show once, few, many or a class for expanded clones.

V	size	J	CDR3
TRBV5-1	.	TRBJ1-1	CASSPEGVEAFF
TRBV4-1	.	TRBJ2-1	CASSQVLGTSGVDEQFF
TRBV7-9	.	TRBJ1-1	CASSPGEGKANTEAFF
TRBV27	.	TRBJ1-5	CASGEGSGQPQHF
TRBV7-9	.	TRBJ2-3	CASSLVSGGPTDTQYF
TRBV5-1	.	TRBJ1-2	CASSLVGGARGYTF
TRBV7-2	once	TRBJ1-5	CASSPRGNQPQHF
TRBV5-6	.	TRBJ1-6	CASSLGQANSPLHF
TRBV18	.	TRBJ2-3	CASSAKYGLAGGTDTQYF
TRBV7-3	.	TRBJ2-2	CASSLRGGNTGELFF
TRBV28	once	TRBJ1-3	CASSPLWDRVSGNTIYF
TRBV11-2	.	TRBJ1-4	CASSPDRVDEKLFF
TRBV30	.	TRBJ1-4	CASARTGGDEKLFF
TRBV18	.	TRBJ2-7	CASSPQYEQYF
TRBV11-3	.	TRBJ2-2	CASSPGLIGSSTGELFF
TRBV4-3	.	TRBJ1-2	CASSHEQASGGYTF
TRBV6-5	.	TRBJ1-2	CASLPQTGDGYTF
TRBV2	.	TRBJ1-1	CASSVEGQGAGTEAFF
TRBV5-1	.	TRBJ1-1	CASSSQGGGTEAFF
TRBV11-2	.	TRBJ2-1	CASSLRNGVYNEQFF
TRBV2	.	TRBJ1-2	CASNLGGQGAF
TRBV12-3/TRBV12-4	.	TRBJ1-1	CASSPGGYTEAFF
TRBV18	.	TRBJ2-5	CASKRVRGAQETQYF
TRBV7-3	.	TRBJ1-4	CASSLGERARKDEKLFF
TRBV6-1	.	TRBJ1-5	CASSETDRVNQPQHF
TRBV10-2	.	TRBJ2-3	CASWGGLVTDTQYF
TRBV6-5	.	TRBJ1-5	CASTMRQRNQPQHF
TRBV19	once	TRBJ1-2	CASTPHGVYGYTF
TRBV19	.	TRBJ1-4	CASSLTRSEVLFF
TRBV19	.	TRBJ2-6	CASSPSPGLGANVLTF
TRBV29-1	.	TRBJ2-1	CSVATGTGWDNEQFF
TRBV6-5	once	TRBJ1-2	CASSYSGQGHHGYTF
TRBV27	.	TRBJ1-1	CASTYEDRGTEAFF
TRBV6-5	.	TRBJ1-6	CASRGSSSYNSPLHF
TRBV28	.	TRBJ2-7	CASSLGGTYEQYF
TRBV12-3/TRBV12-4	.	TRBJ1-3	CASSPRQGGTIYF
TRBV27	once	TRBJ1-6	CASSFRGNSPLHF
TRBV30	once	TRBJ2-4	CAWSAPWGEQGVSRSWSPEDIQYF
TRBV19	.	TRBJ1-2	CASSRTGPSGDGYTF
TRBV28	.	TRBJ1-1	CASRRGRDRGTEAFF
TRBV4-2	.	TRBJ1-2	CASSQDLWRNSGGYTF
TRBV19	.	TRBJ1-5	CASNSKRTGRQPQHF
TRBV19	.	TRBJ1-2	CATNPGFGAAYGYTF
TRBV5-1	.	TRBJ1-4	CASKDSEKLFF